What follows is one T cell receptor beta chain and its context. Its target is not known. This sample stems from a study of identical twins. Broader study findings: Some out-of-frame alpha sequences were shared by twins, and these showed excess low generation probability.

The cDNA had a unique molecular identifier and a template-switch universal primer site. TCRdb reanalysed the 5' RACE reads using MiXCR and keeps one entry per CDR3 protein. Found here are 1.5 million to 2 million distinct CDR3 sequences, about 31% of them singletons; the top ten hold under 0.35%. The CDR3 loop spans 12 amino acids. Per the germline V gene, CDR1 is GTSNPN and CDR2 is SVGIG (reference sequence). Trimming cost V 5 bases and J 4 bases, with 8 bases left between them. The material sequenced was cord blood. This sequence joins TRBV30 and TRBJ2-2; tentatively, D is TRBD2 (5 bases). This receptor was taken from a newborn girl in good health. CDR3 in amino acids: CAWELGTGELFF. The CDR3 DNA is TGTGCCTGGGAACTAGGCACCGGGGAGCTGTTTTTT.